Listed below are T cell receptor beta chains from one sample, sequenced in a study of Graves' ophthalmopathy and Graves' hyperthyroidism. TCRdb recomputed calls from the multiplex PCR reads with MiXCR, one row per CDR3 protein. In the table there are about 620,000 distinct CDR3 sequences, about 20% of which are singletons. Sequencing was done on a sample of peripheral blood. These receptors were collected from a woman between 18 and 29 years old with stable Graves' hyperthyroidism. Some clones in this sample may be carry-over from other donors' samples. CDR3s include the opening cysteine and the closing phenylalanine or tryptophan. D genes are given only for firm matches. Clone size, where shown, is once, few, many, or a class for clones that have expanded.

J gene,D gene,CDR3 length,V gene,clone size,CDR3 protein,CDR3 DNA
TRBJ1-2,TRBD1,13,TRBV24-1,NA,CATSDPTGDGYTF,TGTGCCACCAGTGACCCGACAGGGGATGGCTACACCTTC
TRBJ2-7,NA,15,TRBV27,many,CASSETGTELYEQYF,TGTGCCAGCAGTGAGACCGGGACTGAACTCTACGAGCAGTACTTC
TRBJ1-1,TRBD1,14,TRBV5-5,many,CASSTQGVWTEAFF,TGTGCCAGCAGCACACAGGGGGTGTGGACTGAAGCTTTCTTT
TRBJ1-3,TRBD1,18,TRBV6-1,NA,CASSEAGTGMSSGNTIYF,TGTGCCAGCAGTGAAGCGGGGACAGGGATGAGCTCTGGAAACACCATATATTTT
TRBJ1-5,NA,16,TRBV6-5,many,CASSYIPSESNQPQHF,TGTGCCAGCAGTTACATTCCCTCCGAAAGCAATCAGCCCCAGCATTTT
TRBJ2-7,NA,14,TRBV11-2,many,CASSPVQGRYEQYF,TGTGCCAGCAGCCCGGTCCAAGGGCGCTACGAGCAGTACTTC
TRBJ2-7,TRBD1,15,TRBV18,few,CASSRLTGTVYEQYF,TGTGCCAGCTCACGTCTTACCGGGACAGTCTACGAGCAGTACTTC
TRBJ2-2,NA,18,TRBV3-1,NA,CASSQGGIGGSNTGELFF,TGTGCCAGCAGCCAGGGGGGTATCGGGGGCTCGAACACCGGGGAGCTGTTTTTT
TRBJ2-5,TRBD2,18,TRBV12-3/TRBV12-4,many,CASRPLRGLGPGGETQYF,TGTGCCAGCAGACCTCTTCGGGGACTAGGGCCCGGGGGGGAGACCCAGTACTTC
TRBJ1-1,TRBD1,14,TRBV12-3/TRBV12-4,few,CASSYLPGTVEAFF,TGTGCCAGCAGTTACCTACCCGGGACAGTTGAAGCTTTCTTT
TRBJ2-7,NA,15,TRBV6-5,NA,CASSWGGATSYEQYF,TGTGCCAGCAGTTGGGGGGGGGCGACTTCCTACGAGCAGTACTTC
TRBJ2-7,TRBD1,16,TRBV7-9,many,CASSNLPGTVPYEQYF,TGTGCCAGCAGCAATCTCCCCGGGACAGTTCCCTACGAGCAGTACTTC
TRBJ1-5,NA,15,TRBV7-8,many,CASSLGPRENQPQHF,TGTGCCAGCAGCTTAGGTCCCAGGGAGAATCAGCCCCAGCATTTT
TRBJ2-7,NA,15,TRBV6-5,many,CASSYAGKSSYEQYF,TGTGCCAGCAGTTACGCGGGTAAAAGCTCCTACGAGCAGTACTTC
TRBJ1-1,NA,12,TRBV6-5,many,CASSYDGGRAFF,TGTGCCAGCAGTTACGACGGGGGCAGAGCTTTCTTT
TRBJ1-2,NA,15,TRBV29-1,many,CSVEDFIKANYGYTF,TGCAGCGTTGAAGACTTCATAAAGGCTAACTATGGCTACACCTTC
TRBJ1-5,NA,10,TRBV29-1,many,CSVAGQPQHF,TGCAGCGTTGCAGGGCAGCCCCAGCATTTT
TRBJ2-7,NA,15,TRBV10-3,NA,CAISGSAMGAGEQYF,TGTGCCATCAGTGGTTCGGCTATGGGGGCTGGCGAGCAGTACTTC
TRBJ1-1,TRBD1,13,TRBV12-3/TRBV12-4,many,CASGGTANTEAFF,TGTGCCAGCGGAGGGACAGCCAACACTGAAGCTTTCTTT
TRBJ1-2,NA,12,TRBV5-1,NA,CASSDNHYGYTF,TGCGCCAGCTCAGACAACCACTATGGCTACACCTTC
TRBJ1-2,NA,15,TRBV4-2,NA,CASSQETGRNYGYTF,TGTGCCAGCAGCCAAGAAACAGGGCGAAACTATGGCTACACCTTC
TRBJ2-4,NA,13,TRBV10-3,few,CAISEGRKNIQYF,TGTGCCATCAGTGAAGGAAGGAAAAACATTCAGTACTTC
TRBJ1-5,TRBD1,13,TRBV12-3/TRBV12-4,many,CASSLTGAQPQHF,TGTGCCAGCAGCCTGACAGGGGCTCAGCCCCAGCATTTT
TRBJ1-1,NA,11,TRBV6-1,many,CASSMGTEAFF,TGTGCCAGCAGCATGGGCACTGAAGCTTTCTTT
TRBJ1-2,NA,14,TRBV24-1,many,CATRPWEPSYGYTF,TGTGCCACCAGGCCCTGGGAGCCAAGCTATGGCTACACCTTC
TRBJ1-6,NA,15,TRBV3-1,many,CASSRAGGDNSPLHF,TGTGCCAGCAGCCGTGCCGGGGGCGATAATTCACCCCTCCACTTT
TRBJ2-7,NA,14,TRBV4-1,many,CASSQVSQGYEQYF,TGCGCCAGCAGCCAAGTTAGCCAGGGCTACGAGCAGTACTTC
TRBJ2-7,NA,13,TRBV6-2/TRBV6-3,many,CASRTGTTYEQYF,TGTGCCAGCAGGACAGGTACCACCTACGAGCAGTACTTC
TRBJ2-7,NA,13,TRBV6-1,many,CAVVGGPTYEQYF,TGTGCCGTAGTGGGGGGCCCTACCTACGAGCAGTACTTC
TRBJ1-2,TRBD1,12,TRBV12-3/TRBV12-4,many,CASTPDRAGYTF,TGTGCCAGCACCCCAGACAGGGCCGGCTACACCTTC
TRBJ1-1,NA,15,TRBV5-1,many,CASSLAEGMNTEAFF,TGCGCCAGCAGCTTGGCCGAGGGGATGAACACTGAAGCTTTCTTT
TRBJ2-6,NA,15,TRBV15,NA,CATRPPGAGANVLTF,TGTGCCACCAGGCCGCCGGGGGCTGGGGCCAACGTCCTGACTTTC
TRBJ2-5,NA,13,TRBV4-2,many,CASSQDRRETQYF,TGTGCCAGCAGCCAAGATCGAAGGGAGACCCAGTACTTC
TRBJ1-1,TRBD1,13,TRBV20-1,many,CSARTGGNTEAFF,TGCAGTGCGCGGACAGGGGGCAACACTGAAGCTTTCTTT
TRBJ1-1,NA,13,TRBV28,many,CASITALNTEAFF,TGTGCCAGCATTACCGCCTTGAACACTGAAGCTTTCTTT
TRBJ2-5,TRBD1,14,TRBV20-1,many,CSASAAGGRETQYF,TGCAGTGCTAGCGCGGCAGGGGGCCGGGAGACCCAGTACTTC
TRBJ1-1,NA,15,TRBV4-2,few,CASSPMTVMNTEAFF,TGTGCCAGCAGCCCAATGACCGTTATGAACACTGAAGCTTTCTTT
TRBJ2-5,TRBD2,14,TRBV20-1,many,CSALAGGFQETQYF,TGCAGTGCTTTAGCGGGAGGTTTCCAAGAGACCCAGTACTTC
TRBJ1-5,NA,12,TRBV10-2,many,CASSGGNQPQHF,TGCGCCAGCAGTGGAGGTAATCAGCCCCAGCATTTT
TRBJ2-5,TRBD2,17,TRBV6-1,many,CASTSGLGLAGKETQYF,TGTGCCAGCACCTCGGGTCTGGGACTAGCGGGAAAAGAGACCCAGTACTTC
TRBJ2-5,NA,13,TRBV3-1,many,CASKENTPGTQYF,TGTGCCAGCAAGGAGAACACGCCCGGGACCCAGTACTTC
TRBJ2-2,NA,16,TRBV15,many,CATSRVSTWLGGELFF,TGTGCCACCAGCAGAGTCTCCACATGGTTGGGCGGGGAGCTGTTTTTT
TRBJ1-6,NA,17,TRBV20-1,many,CSARDPGYGPLNSPLHF,TGCAGTGCTAGAGATCCTGGGTACGGACCCCTTAATTCACCCCTCCACTTT
TRBJ2-5,NA,13,TRBV5-1,few,CASRFGGAETQYF,TGCGCCAGCCGATTCGGGGGCGCAGAGACCCAGTACTTC
TRBJ2-5,TRBD2,13,TRBV20-1,many,CSATGTGGETQYF,TGCAGTGCTACCGGGACCGGGGGGGAGACCCAGTACTTC
TRBJ2-5,TRBD1,15,TRBV12-3/TRBV12-4,NA,CASSLRAGGVKTQYF,TGTGCCAGCAGCTTGCGGGCAGGGGGCGTGAAGACCCAGTACTTC
TRBJ1-3,NA,17,TRBV6-1,NA,CASSLHRDPRLGNTIYF,TGTGCCAGCAGCCTTCACAGGGACCCCCGCCTGGGAAACACCATATATTTT
TRBJ2-7,NA,14,TRBV2,few,CASSERLDGYEQYF,TGTGCCAGCAGTGAACGTTTAGATGGTTACGAGCAGTACTTC
TRBJ2-7,NA,12,TRBV10-3,NA,CAISETIAVQYF,TGTGCCATCAGTGAGACTATCGCGGTGCAGTACTTC
TRBJ2-7,TRBD1,14,TRBV4-3,NA,CASSQRTGDHEQYF,TGCGCCAGCAGCCAACGGACAGGGGACCACGAGCAGTACTTC
TRBJ2-7,NA,16,TRBV6-2/TRBV6-3,many,CASSYPTTLSSYEQYF,TGTGCCAGCAGTTATCCGACTACCCTAAGCTCCTACGAGCAGTACTTC
TRBJ1-1,NA,13,TRBV2,many,CASSEARAGEAFF,TGTGCCAGCAGTGAAGCACGAGCAGGTGAAGCTTTCTTT
TRBJ1-2,NA,14,TRBV29-1,once,CSVVAQGRSNGYTF,TGCAGCGTTGTCGCCCAGGGGAGATCGAATGGCTACACCTTC
TRBJ1-5,NA,16,TRBV6-2/TRBV6-3,many,CASTPQWGYGNQPQHF,TGTGCCAGCACCCCCCAGTGGGGGTACGGCAATCAGCCCCAGCATTTT
TRBJ2-2,TRBD2,18,TRBV7-8,NA,CASSLALNAGGHTGELFF,TGTGCCAGCAGCTTAGCGCTAAATGCGGGGGGACACACCGGGGAGCTGTTTTTT
TRBJ1-2,NA,13,TRBV6-1,many,CASSEAGNYGYTF,TGTGCCAGCAGTGAAGCCGGAAACTATGGCTACACCTTC
TRBJ2-5,NA,14,TRBV6-1,NA,CASRTQGLQETQYF,TGTGCCAGCAGAACACAGGGACTCCAAGAGACCCAGTACTTC
TRBJ1-2,NA,12,TRBV24-1,many,CATSDPTGPHTF,TGTGCCACCAGTGACCCCACAGGACCCCACACCTTC